Each of the 9 T cell receptor beta chains below was sequenced from the same sample in a study of shared clonotypes between healthy human individuals. Clones were sequenced by immunoSEQ multiplex PCR, and TCRdb holds only the in-frame ones, with some missing. The table includes around 1,900,000 clones, 93% detected once. CD8 cells classed as naive were CD45RO-negative and positively selected for CCR7, excluding terminally differentiated effector memory CD45RA+ cells. Input material: naive CD8+ T cells from PBMCs. These receptors were taken from a man younger than 35 in good health. Some clones in this sample may be carry-over from other donors' samples.

DNA for the CDR3: TGTGCCAGCAGCTTAGTTGTTGAGACAGGGGTTTCTGGCTACACCTTC. It yields the protein CASSLVVETGVSGYTF. The J gene is TRBJ1-2, the V gene TRBV7-9; 8 positions agree with TRBD1. After removal of 1 base from V and 7 bases from J, the junction contained 11 bases not matched to a gene. CDR3 length equals 16 residues. Germline V gene data show CDR1 as SEHNR and CDR2 as FQNEAQ (reference sequence).

The count of this clone is one. The chain uses TRBV18 and TRBJ2-3, with D perhaps being TRBD1 or TRBD2 (5 bases each). Per germline, CDR1 KGHSH and CDR2 LQKENI. This CDR3 spans 16 amino acids. Deletions cut 4 bases from V and 3 bases from J, with 17 bases between. CDR3 in amino acids: CASSRDLGGATDTQYF. The CDR3 DNA reads TGTGCCAGCTCACGGGACCTTGGGGGTGCTACAGATACGCAGTATTTT.

The chain recombines TRBV28 with TRBJ2-7, with D tentatively TRBD1 (6 bases). The CDR3 has 13 amino acids. CDR1 and CDR2 from the germline V gene are MDHEN and SYDVKM. Trimming pared 2 bases from V and 6 bases from J, leaving 11 bases between. The CDR3 spells CASSLATGSEQYF. CDR3 nucleotide sequence: TGTGCCAGCAGTTTAGCTACAGGGAGCGAGCAGTACTTC.

The V and J genes are TRBV5-5 and TRBJ2-7, with no clear D. This CDR3 is built from 13 residues. Trimming took off 1 base at V and 7 bases at J, with 12 bases between the two ends. CDR1 and CDR2 from the germline V gene are SGHKS and YYEKEE (reference sequence). The CDR3 loop reads CASSLSPRWEQYF. The CDR3 coding sequence is TGTGCCAGCAGCTTGTCCCCACGCTGGGAGCAGTACTTC.

The chain has TRBV6-5 and TRBJ1-1, with a weak D call TRBD1 (6 bases). The germline V gene has CDR1 MNHEY and CDR2 SVGAGI. Trimming cost V 6 bases and J 3 bases, with 11 bases left between them. This CDR3 is 13 amino acids long. CDR3 coding DNA: TGTGCCAGCAGCGGGGGCGTCGACACTGAAGCTTTCTTT. Protein: CASSGGVDTEAFF.

The chain carries TRBV11-2 and TRBJ2-5; D is unresolved. CDR3 size: 15 residues. CDR1 SGHAT and CDR2 FQNNGV come from the germline V gene. Trimming stripped 4 bases from V and 5 bases from J, with 17 bases between. The CDR3 region has the DNA TGTGCCAGCAGCTCCCACAAGAACCGCAGGGAGACCCAGTACTTC. Protein product: CASSSHKNRRETQYF.

J is TRBJ1-2 and V is TRBV9; D remains ambiguous. The germline V gene has CDR1 SGDLS and CDR2 YYNGEE. CDR3 length equals 16 residues. Trimming stripped 3 bases from V and 8 bases from J, with 23 bases between. This CDR3 reads CASSGYVERKRGGYTF. The CDR3 region has the DNA TGTGCCAGCAGCGGATACGTTGAGCGAAAACGTGGCGGCTACACCTTC.

The V gene is TRBV15, the J gene TRBJ1-5, with D perhaps matching TRBD1 (5 bases). V lost 5 bases to trimming and J lost 0 bases, with 11 bases between them. CDR1 is LNHNV and CDR2 is YYDKDF in the germline V gene (reference sequence). The CDR3 has 15 amino acids. CDR3 coding DNA: TGTGCCACCAGCGGGGGACGCGGTAGCAATCAGCCCCAGCATTTT. It encodes CATSGGRGSNQPQHF.

Comment on this clone: The sample holds other DNA sequences that translate to the same CDR3. The chain links TRBV28 to TRBJ1-1; the D gene is possibly TRBD1 (5 bases). V dropped 3 bases and J dropped 3 bases, with 8 bases sitting between them. The CDR3 length is 13 residues. CDR1 and CDR2 (germline): MDHEN, SYDVKM. The CDR3 DNA follows: TGTGCCAGCAGTTTTGGAGGGGACACTGAAGCTTTCTTT. Protein: CASSFGGDTEAFF.